The entry below describes one T cell receptor beta chain. Its antigen is unidentified. Per the germline V gene, CDR1 is MNHEY and CDR2 is SVGAGI. V was shortened by 6 bases and J by 4 bases, with 13 bases between the two germline ends. The CDR3 contains 14 residues. This sample was taken from a study of shared clonotypes between healthy human individuals. Study-level information: A donor's plate count was three for CD4 naive and three for CD4 memory; CD8 naive had two and CD8 memory one. Findings and caveats of the study: When compared with the clonotypes that were shared by all four sorted-subset donors, the non-shared clonotypes turned out to have lower generation probabilities. It was the few donors that limited the genetic and exposure-history diversity represented.

Assay used: immunoSEQ multiplex PCR; TCRdb lists only in-frame clones, some missing. The table records some 1.5 million clones, roughly 96% of them present only once. The TCR was taken from a man in his thirties or forties in good health. The V and J genes are TRBV6-5 and TRBJ2-1; no definite D call. Material: naive CD4+ T cells sorted from blood. Noted subset: CD45RA+ positively selected. CDR3 loop: CASSPARWYNEQFF. The CDR3 DNA reads TGTGCCAGCAGCCCTGCCAGGTGGTACAATGAGCAGTTCTTC.